This record looks at one T cell receptor beta chain sequence and its context. In the source study's methods: Amplification with reference gene primers provided the estimates of nucleated cell counts. TCRdb keeps only in-frame clones here, not all; method: immunoSEQ multiplex PCR. The V and J calls and the clone size are those of that table, but D and trimming were determined from the DNA. Here the sample spans about 120,000 clones, around 86% being singletons. These data are taken from a study of blood T cell repertoires in COVID-19. Whole-study context: The United States, Italy and Spain supplied acute and convalescent COVID-19 samples. Sources were T cells, B-cell-depleted T cells, or PBMCs; the material itself was cDNA or gDNA.

After removal of 4 bases from V and 0 bases from J, the junction contained 8 bases not matched to a gene. The germline gives CDR1 LGHDT, CDR2 YNNKEL (reference sequence). The CDR3 contains 16 residues. Source material: peripheral blood. The sequence was obtained from a woman aged 70-85 years with acute or convalescent COVID-19. V and J are TRBV3-1 (or the pseudogene TRBV3-2) and TRBJ2-7, with 8 positions matching TRBD2. The CDR3 is CASSPGTRGFSYEQYF. The CDR3, as DNA: TGTGCCAGCAGCCCAGGGACTAGAGGTTTCTCCTACGAGCAGTACTTC.